Listed below are T cell receptor beta chains from one sample, sequenced in a study of T cells in Graves' hyperthyroidism and ophthalmopathy. TCRdb redid the calling of the multiplex PCR reads with MiXCR, one entry per CDR3 protein. The sample contains under 400,000 distinct CDR3 sequences, 20% to 25% of which appear only once. Source material: blood. The receptors were gathered from a woman in her forties or fifties with Graves' hyperthyroidism. Both conserved end residues are part of each CDR3. The D gene is left open where the match is weak. Only some rows state a clone size, as once, few, many or a class for expanded clones.

d_gene: TRBD1; j_gene: TRBJ1-4; abundance: .; v_gene: TRBV6-1; CDR3aa: CASRKDRANEKLFF; CDR3nt: TGTGCCAGCAGAAAGGACAGGGCTAATGAAAAACTGTTTTTT
d_gene: TRBD2; j_gene: TRBJ2-5; abundance: many; v_gene: TRBV5-6; CDR3aa: CASSLVAGTREETQYF; CDR3nt: TGTGCCAGCAGCTTGGTCGCCGGGACTAGGGAGGAGACCCAGTACTTC
d_gene: TRBD2; j_gene: TRBJ2-5; abundance: .; v_gene: TRBV6-2/TRBV6-3; CDR3aa: CASGRRLAGHNKKETQYF; CDR3nt: TGTGCCAGCGGACGCCGACTAGCGGGCCACAACAAGAAAGAGACCCAGTACTTC
d_gene: .; j_gene: TRBJ2-1; abundance: many; v_gene: TRBV12-3/TRBV12-4; CDR3aa: CASTLQGGYNEQFF; CDR3nt: TGTGCCAGCACCCTCCAGGGGGGGTACAATGAGCAGTTCTTC
d_gene: .; j_gene: TRBJ2-2; abundance: .; v_gene: TRBV4-1; CDR3aa: CASSQLAVNTGELFF; CDR3nt: TGCGCCAGCAGCCAACTCGCAGTGAACACCGGGGAGCTGTTTTTT
d_gene: .; j_gene: TRBJ2-5; abundance: .; v_gene: TRBV12-5; CDR3aa: CASGLGLLQETQYF; CDR3nt: TGTGCTAGTGGTTTGGGCTTGCTCCAAGAGACCCAGTACTTC
d_gene: .; j_gene: TRBJ2-7; abundance: many; v_gene: TRBV7-2; CDR3aa: CASRSNYEQYF; CDR3nt: TGTGCCAGCAGGTCCAACTACGAGCAGTACTTC
d_gene: .; j_gene: TRBJ2-7; abundance: .; v_gene: TRBV12-3/TRBV12-4; CDR3aa: CASSSYLGGGTAFSYEQYF; CDR3nt: TGTGCCAGCAGCTCATACCTTGGGGGCGGGACAGCATTCTCCTACGAGCAGTACTTC
d_gene: TRBD2; j_gene: TRBJ2-2; abundance: .; v_gene: TRBV15; CDR3aa: CATSRARGPGGSRFGAGELFF; CDR3nt: TGTGCCACCAGCAGAGCTCGGGGCCCCGGCGGGAGTAGGTTTGGTGCCGGGGAGCTGTTTTTT
d_gene: .; j_gene: TRBJ2-6; abundance: .; v_gene: TRBV2; CDR3aa: CASRAPSGANVLTF; CDR3nt: TGTGCCAGCAGGGCCCCCTCTGGGGCCAACGTCCTGACTTTC
d_gene: .; j_gene: TRBJ2-3; abundance: few; v_gene: TRBV10-3; CDR3aa: CAISDQVGGTDTQYF; CDR3nt: TGTGCCATCAGTGATCAAGTTGGGGGCACAGATACGCAGTATTTT
d_gene: .; j_gene: TRBJ2-3; abundance: .; v_gene: TRBV7-9; CDR3aa: CASILLKQGKDFTDTQYF; CDR3nt: TGTGCCAGCATCCTACTGAAGCAAGGGAAAGACTTCACAGATACGCAGTATTTT
d_gene: TRBD1; j_gene: TRBJ1-2; abundance: few; v_gene: TRBV6-2/TRBV6-3; CDR3aa: CASSEQDRGYGYTF; CDR3nt: TGTGCCAGCAGCGAACAGGACAGGGGTTATGGCTACACCTTC
d_gene: .; j_gene: TRBJ1-1; abundance: many; v_gene: TRBV6-1; CDR3aa: CASGRVQNTEAFF; CDR3nt: TGTGCCAGCGGTAGGGTTCAGAACACTGAAGCTTTCTTT
d_gene: TRBD2; j_gene: TRBJ2-1; abundance: many; v_gene: TRBV28; CDR3aa: CASSFHVAGGPGNEQFF; CDR3nt: TGTGCCAGCAGTTTCCACGTAGCGGGGGGGCCGGGTAATGAGCAGTTCTTC
d_gene: .; j_gene: TRBJ2-1; abundance: many; v_gene: TRBV27; CDR3aa: CASSFGSYNEQFF; CDR3nt: TGTGCCAGCAGTTTCGGCTCCTACAATGAGCAGTTCTTC
d_gene: TRBD1; j_gene: TRBJ1-2; abundance: many; v_gene: TRBV6-5; CDR3aa: CASSYTGQGKGPYGYTF; CDR3nt: TGTGCCAGCAGTTACACGGGACAGGGAAAGGGCCCCTATGGCTACACCTTC
d_gene: .; j_gene: TRBJ2-1; abundance: .; v_gene: TRBV4-2; CDR3aa: CASSQDKGGANEQFF; CDR3nt: TGTGCCAGCAGCCAAGACAAAGGGGGGGCTAATGAGCAGTTCTTC
d_gene: TRBD1; j_gene: TRBJ2-7; abundance: few; v_gene: TRBV28; CDR3aa: CASSPMGTGGTYEQYF; CDR3nt: TGTGCCAGCAGTCCCATGGGGACAGGGGGTACCTACGAGCAGTACTTC
d_gene: .; j_gene: TRBJ2-3; abundance: many; v_gene: TRBV4-1; CDR3aa: CASSQGNGRDSTDTQYF; CDR3nt: TGCGCCAGCAGCCAAGGGAATGGGCGGGATAGCACAGATACGCAGTATTTT
d_gene: .; j_gene: TRBJ1-3; abundance: few; v_gene: TRBV18; CDR3aa: CASSATGTGNTIYF; CDR3nt: TGTGCCAGCTCAGCTACAGGGACTGGAAACACCATATATTTT
d_gene: .; j_gene: TRBJ2-7; abundance: many; v_gene: TRBV11-2; CDR3aa: CASSLIGASYEQYF; CDR3nt: TGTGCCAGCAGCTTAATCGGGGCCTCCTACGAGCAGTACTTC
d_gene: .; j_gene: TRBJ2-2; abundance: few; v_gene: TRBV6-5; CDR3aa: CASSYSPLGGANTGELFF; CDR3nt: TGTGCCAGCAGTTACAGTCCCTTGGGAGGAGCGAACACCGGGGAGCTGTTTTTT
d_gene: .; j_gene: TRBJ1-1; abundance: few; v_gene: TRBV5-1; CDR3aa: CASSLGGDGKAFF; CDR3nt: TGCGCCAGCAGCTTGGGGGGGGACGGGAAAGCTTTCTTT
d_gene: TRBD2; j_gene: TRBJ2-1; abundance: many; v_gene: TRBV30; CDR3aa: CAWSEASGYNEQFF; CDR3nt: TGTGCCTGGAGCGAGGCTAGCGGATACAATGAGCAGTTCTTC
d_gene: .; j_gene: TRBJ2-7; abundance: few; v_gene: TRBV5-8; CDR3aa: CATWKGMSSYEQYF; CDR3nt: TGTGCCACCTGGAAAGGGATGAGCTCCTACGAGCAGTACTTC
d_gene: .; j_gene: TRBJ2-1; abundance: many; v_gene: TRBV2; CDR3aa: CASILHEQFF; CDR3nt: TGTGCCAGCATACTACATGAGCAGTTCTTC
d_gene: TRBD2; j_gene: TRBJ2-1; abundance: .; v_gene: TRBV15; CDR3aa: CATSRGLAGYNEQFF; CDR3nt: TGTGCCACCAGCAGAGGGCTAGCGGGCTACAATGAGCAGTTCTTC
d_gene: .; j_gene: TRBJ2-7; abundance: many; v_gene: TRBV12-3/TRBV12-4; CDR3aa: CASSIGYEQYF; CDR3nt: TGTGCCAGCAGCATCGGATACGAGCAGTACTTC
d_gene: .; j_gene: TRBJ2-1; abundance: few; v_gene: TRBV18; CDR3aa: CASSPPLVTDEQFF; CDR3nt: TGTGCCAGCTCACCACCGCTAGTAACCGATGAGCAGTTCTTC
d_gene: .; j_gene: TRBJ1-1; abundance: many; v_gene: TRBV5-1; CDR3aa: CASSLTETTEAFF; CDR3nt: TGCGCCAGCAGCTTGACGGAAACTACTGAAGCTTTCTTT
d_gene: .; j_gene: TRBJ2-3; abundance: .; v_gene: TRBV28; CDR3aa: CASSLSGKSTDTQYF; CDR3nt: TGTGCCAGCAGTTTGTCCGGGAAAAGCACAGATACGCAGTATTTT
d_gene: .; j_gene: TRBJ2-2; abundance: few; v_gene: TRBV29-1; CDR3aa: CSAGVGGPTGELFF; CDR3nt: TGCAGCGCCGGGGTAGGGGGACCCACCGGGGAGCTGTTTTTT
d_gene: TRBD2; j_gene: TRBJ2-7; abundance: many; v_gene: TRBV5-1; CDR3aa: CASSSSGLAAYEQYF; CDR3nt: TGCGCCAGCAGCTCCTCGGGACTAGCGGCCTACGAGCAGTACTTC
d_gene: .; j_gene: TRBJ2-7; abundance: once; v_gene: TRBV19; CDR3aa: CASSIEGRNYEQYF; CDR3nt: TGTGCCAGTAGTATAGAGGGCAGAAACTACGAGCAGTACTTC
d_gene: TRBD2; j_gene: TRBJ2-4; abundance: many; v_gene: TRBV18; CDR3aa: CASSPRRGVAKNIQYF; CDR3nt: TGTGCCAGCTCACCACGGCGGGGGGTAGCCAAAAACATTCAGTACTTC
d_gene: .; j_gene: TRBJ2-2; abundance: .; v_gene: TRBV10-1; CDR3aa: CASSTGSANTGELFF; CDR3nt: TGCGCCAGCAGTACGGGGTCAGCGAACACCGGGGAGCTGTTTTTT
d_gene: .; j_gene: TRBJ1-6; abundance: many; v_gene: TRBV6-5; CDR3aa: CASSYSSGRANSPLHF; CDR3nt: TGTGCCAGCAGTTACTCCTCGGGGAGGGCTAATTCACCCCTCCACTTT
d_gene: .; j_gene: TRBJ1-5; abundance: many; v_gene: TRBV18; CDR3aa: CASSPFPTGNQPQHF; CDR3nt: TGTGCCAGCTCACCATTCCCAACAGGAAATCAGCCCCAGCATTTT
d_gene: .; j_gene: TRBJ1-1; abundance: many; v_gene: TRBV20-1; CDR3aa: CSARPFRLQGRNTEAFF; CDR3nt: TGCAGTGCTAGACCTTTCCGCCTCCAGGGGAGAAACACTGAAGCTTTCTTT
d_gene: .; j_gene: TRBJ2-5; abundance: many; v_gene: TRBV20-1; CDR3aa: CSARDGETGDQETQYF; CDR3nt: TGCAGTGCTAGAGATGGGGAAACTGGGGATCAAGAGACCCAGTACTTC
d_gene: .; j_gene: TRBJ1-1; abundance: many; v_gene: TRBV2; CDR3aa: CASSEEITEAFF; CDR3nt: TGTGCCAGCAGTGAGGAGATTACTGAAGCTTTCTTT
d_gene: .; j_gene: TRBJ2-3; abundance: few; v_gene: TRBV6-1; CDR3aa: CAVAKRGLSTDTQYF; CDR3nt: TGTGCCGTTGCCAAACGAGGCCTAAGCACAGATACGCAGTATTTT
d_gene: TRBD2; j_gene: TRBJ2-7; abundance: few; v_gene: TRBV3-1; CDR3aa: CASSDGASGAYEQYF; CDR3nt: TGTGCCAGCAGCGATGGGGCTAGCGGGGCCTACGAGCAGTACTTC
d_gene: .; j_gene: TRBJ2-7; abundance: many; v_gene: TRBV5-1; CDR3aa: CASSPDPGSTYEQYF; CDR3nt: TGCGCCAGCAGCCCGGACCCAGGATCTACCTACGAGCAGTACTTC
d_gene: TRBD2; j_gene: TRBJ2-5; abundance: many; v_gene: TRBV2; CDR3aa: CASSVPGGPILETQYF; CDR3nt: TGTGCCAGCAGTGTCCCGGGGGGTCCTATTTTAGAGACCCAGTACTTC
d_gene: TRBD2; j_gene: TRBJ2-1; abundance: once; v_gene: TRBV18; CDR3aa: CASSPRRGAGGQYNEQFF; CDR3nt: TGTGCCAGCTCACCCCGTCGAGGGGCGGGGGGGCAGTACAATGAGCAGTTCTTC
d_gene: .; j_gene: TRBJ2-2; abundance: .; v_gene: TRBV5-1; CDR3aa: CAGSFVGQNTGELFF; CDR3nt: TGCGCCGGCAGCTTCGTGGGCCAGAACACCGGGGAGCTGTTTTTT
d_gene: .; j_gene: TRBJ2-2; abundance: .; v_gene: TRBV27; CDR3aa: CASGDANTGELFF; CDR3nt: TGTGCCTCAGGGGATGCGAACACCGGGGAGCTGTTTTTT
d_gene: .; j_gene: TRBJ1-5; abundance: .; v_gene: TRBV30; CDR3aa: CAWSLSGQFTQPQHF; CDR3nt: TGTGCCTGGAGCTTAAGTGGACAGTTCACACAGCCCCAGCATTTT
d_gene: .; j_gene: TRBJ2-6; abundance: .; v_gene: TRBV19; CDR3aa: CASSIGPGRSGANVLTF; CDR3nt: TGTGCCAGTAGTATAGGGCCAGGTCGATCTGGGGCCAACGTCCTGACTTTC
d_gene: .; j_gene: TRBJ2-5; abundance: few; v_gene: TRBV13; CDR3aa: CASSSTIRLGGETQYF; CDR3nt: TGTGCCAGCAGCTCCACAATCCGACTAGGGGGAGAGACCCAGTACTTC
d_gene: .; j_gene: TRBJ1-5; abundance: many; v_gene: TRBV6-1; CDR3aa: CASSTGSVGNQPQHF; CDR3nt: TGTGCCAGCAGTACAGGGAGTGTTGGCAATCAGCCCCAGCATTTT
d_gene: TRBD1; j_gene: TRBJ2-7; abundance: many; v_gene: TRBV19; CDR3aa: CASSTQWGQDSYEQYF; CDR3nt: TGTGCCAGTAGTACCCAGTGGGGACAGGACTCCTACGAGCAGTACTTC
d_gene: TRBD1; j_gene: TRBJ2-1; abundance: many; v_gene: TRBV28; CDR3aa: CASSSILDRVNEQFF; CDR3nt: TGTGCCAGCAGTTCAATATTGGACAGGGTCAATGAGCAGTTCTTC
d_gene: .; j_gene: TRBJ1-5; abundance: .; v_gene: TRBV28; CDR3aa: CASTKGSNQPQHF; CDR3nt: TGTGCCAGCACCAAAGGGAGCAATCAGCCCCAGCATTTT
d_gene: TRBD2; j_gene: TRBJ2-2; abundance: few; v_gene: TRBV11-3; CDR3aa: CASSSEGLAGTGELFF; CDR3nt: TGTGCCAGCAGCTCCGAGGGACTAGCGGGCACCGGGGAGCTGTTTTTT
d_gene: .; j_gene: TRBJ1-2; abundance: few; v_gene: TRBV29-1; CDR3aa: CSVDSGNGYTF; CDR3nt: TGCAGCGTTGATTCAGGGAACGGCTACACCTTC